Listed below are T cell receptor beta chains from one sample, sequenced in a study of regulatory T cells in long-lasting Graves disease. Each CDR3 protein is one row after TCRdb ran MiXCR on the multiplex PCR reads. In the table there are approximately 310,000 distinct CDR3 sequences, 18% of which are singletons. The specimen was peripheral blood mononuclear cells (PBMCs), collected at new diagnosis, from a patient treated with antithyroid drugs. These receptors were obtained from a female donor with Graves disease. Each CDR3 is given with its conserved first and last residue. Each record gives: CDR3 DNA, CDR3 protein, J gene, clone size, D gene, V gene. The D gene is left open where the match is weak. Expanded clones get a size class; other rows say once, few or many, or leave the size out.

CDR3nt: TGTGCCACCAGTGCCCGCGGGAGAGGCGAGCAGTACTTC
CDR3aa: CATSARGRGEQYF
j_gene: TRBJ2-7
abundance: many
d_gene: TRBD2
v_gene: TRBV24-1

CDR3nt: TGTGCCAGCAGTGAGGGACTCATATGGGGAAAACTGTTTTTT
CDR3aa: CASSEGLIWGKLFF
j_gene: TRBJ1-4
abundance: .
d_gene: .
v_gene: TRBV2

CDR3nt: TGTGCCAGGATGGACAGCACCGGGGAGCTGTTTTTT
CDR3aa: CARMDSTGELFF
j_gene: TRBJ2-2
abundance: many
d_gene: .
v_gene: TRBV11-2

CDR3nt: TGTGCCAGCAGACCAGGGGGAGGGGCCTCACCCCTCCACTTT
CDR3aa: CASRPGGGASPLHF
j_gene: TRBJ1-6
abundance: many
d_gene: TRBD1
v_gene: TRBV13

CDR3nt: TGCGCCAGCCACCAAACAGGGCGGAGAGCGGGTGAAGCTTTCTTT
CDR3aa: CASHQTGRRAGEAFF
j_gene: TRBJ1-1
abundance: many
d_gene: .
v_gene: TRBV10-2

CDR3nt: TGTGCCAGCAGCCGTATCTCCCGGGGTGTCCCTGGAAACACCATATATTTT
CDR3aa: CASSRISRGVPGNTIYF
j_gene: TRBJ1-3
abundance: .
d_gene: .
v_gene: TRBV11-2

CDR3nt: TGTGCCAGCAGTGTCTCGGGGAACACTGAAGCTTTCTTT
CDR3aa: CASSVSGNTEAFF
j_gene: TRBJ1-1
abundance: many
d_gene: .
v_gene: TRBV2

CDR3nt: TGTGCTAGTGGCCCGTCAGAGACCCAGTACTTC
CDR3aa: CASGPSETQYF
j_gene: TRBJ2-5
abundance: .
d_gene: .
v_gene: TRBV12-5

CDR3nt: TGTGCCAGCAGTTTTGGAGACAGGGGAAAAAGGACTGAAGCTTTCTTT
CDR3aa: CASSFGDRGKRTEAFF
j_gene: TRBJ1-1
abundance: many
d_gene: TRBD1
v_gene: TRBV27

CDR3nt: TGTGCCAGCAGCCAAGGTCGAGGGGCTGAAAAACTGTTTTTT
CDR3aa: CASSQGRGAEKLFF
j_gene: TRBJ1-4
abundance: many
d_gene: .
v_gene: TRBV5-5

CDR3nt: TGTGCCAGCAGTGTTGATCCACTGGCTAATGAGCAGTTCTTC
CDR3aa: CASSVDPLANEQFF
j_gene: TRBJ2-1
abundance: many
d_gene: .
v_gene: TRBV12-3/TRBV12-4

CDR3nt: TGTGCCAGCAGCTGGACAGGGCACACCGGGAAGCTGTTTTTT
CDR3aa: CASSWTGHTGKLFF
j_gene: TRBJ2-2
abundance: .
d_gene: TRBD1
v_gene: TRBV5-5

CDR3nt: TGTGCCAGCAGTCCTCAGGTCGGGCTGGGTGGGGAGCCCCAGCATTTT
CDR3aa: CASSPQVGLGGEPQHF
j_gene: TRBJ1-5
abundance: few
d_gene: .
v_gene: TRBV28

CDR3nt: TGTGCCAGCAGTTTGGGACAGGGGGTCGGGCTGTTTTTT
CDR3aa: CASSLGQGVGLFF
j_gene: TRBJ2-2
abundance: .
d_gene: TRBD1
v_gene: TRBV27

CDR3nt: TGTGCCAGCAGCCAATCCTATTCGCGACTAGGGAATTCCTACGAGCAGTACTTC
CDR3aa: CASSQSYSRLGNSYEQYF
j_gene: TRBJ2-7
abundance: many
d_gene: .
v_gene: TRBV14

CDR3nt: TGTGCCAGCAGCTTAGGCAGCGGGAGGGAGACCCAGTACTTC
CDR3aa: CASSLGSGRETQYF
j_gene: TRBJ2-5
abundance: .
d_gene: TRBD2
v_gene: TRBV7-9

CDR3nt: TGTGCCAGCAGTTACGAAACGCAGGGCTCCGACGAGCAGTACTTC
CDR3aa: CASSYETQGSDEQYF
j_gene: TRBJ2-7
abundance: many
d_gene: .
v_gene: TRBV6-5

CDR3nt: TGTGCCAGCAGTGAATTGAGACAGGGATCCGAGCAGTACTTC
CDR3aa: CASSELRQGSEQYF
j_gene: TRBJ2-7
abundance: many
d_gene: TRBD1
v_gene: TRBV2

CDR3nt: TGTGCCAGCTCACCGCGGCGGTCAGCGCAGTATTTT
CDR3aa: CASSPRRSAQYF
j_gene: TRBJ2-3
abundance: many
d_gene: .
v_gene: TRBV18

CDR3nt: TGTGCCACCAGTGAAAACAGGGAAGAGACCCAGTACTTC
CDR3aa: CATSENREETQYF
j_gene: TRBJ2-5
abundance: many
d_gene: .
v_gene: TRBV24-1

CDR3nt: TGTGCCAGCAGTTTATCGGGACAGGGTCTCGAGCAGTACTTC
CDR3aa: CASSLSGQGLEQYF
j_gene: TRBJ2-7
abundance: many
d_gene: TRBD1
v_gene: TRBV27

CDR3nt: TGTGCCAGCAGCGATGAGACGCAAGAGACCCAGTACTTC
CDR3aa: CASSDETQETQYF
j_gene: TRBJ2-5
abundance: many
d_gene: .
v_gene: TRBV7-8

CDR3nt: TGCGCCAGCAGCTTGGCCCTGAGACAAGGGGTAACAGATACGCAGTATTTT
CDR3aa: CASSLALRQGVTDTQYF
j_gene: TRBJ2-3
abundance: few
d_gene: .
v_gene: TRBV5-1

CDR3nt: TGTGCCAGCGCAGGGTTGGGGACCACTGAAGCTTTCTTT
CDR3aa: CASAGLGTTEAFF
j_gene: TRBJ1-1
abundance: many
d_gene: .
v_gene: TRBV9

CDR3nt: TGTGCCAGTAGTATCAGACAGGACAATCAGCCCCAGCATTTT
CDR3aa: CASSIRQDNQPQHF
j_gene: TRBJ1-5
abundance: many
d_gene: .
v_gene: TRBV19

CDR3nt: TGTGCCTGGAGGTCAGATACGCAGTATTTT
CDR3aa: CAWRSDTQYF
j_gene: TRBJ2-3
abundance: many
d_gene: .
v_gene: TRBV30

CDR3nt: TGTGCCTGGAGTGTACCCCCTACACGACTGACTACCTACGAGCAGTACTTC
CDR3aa: CAWSVPPTRLTTYEQYF
j_gene: TRBJ2-7
abundance: many
d_gene: .
v_gene: TRBV30

CDR3nt: TGTGCCAGCAGCTTGGGGATGGGAGTAAGCACAGATACGCAGTATTTT
CDR3aa: CASSLGMGVSTDTQYF
j_gene: TRBJ2-3
abundance: .
d_gene: .
v_gene: TRBV5-6

CDR3nt: TGTGCCAGCAGTGGGACCCACAGGAGGCCCCTAGACTACGAGCAGTACTTC
CDR3aa: CASSGTHRRPLDYEQYF
j_gene: TRBJ2-7
abundance: few
d_gene: .
v_gene: TRBV6-1

CDR3nt: TGTGCCAGCAGCCCCAGCTGGGCAATCCTGGAGCAGTACTTC
CDR3aa: CASSPSWAILEQYF
j_gene: TRBJ2-7
abundance: many
d_gene: .
v_gene: TRBV5-6

CDR3nt: TGTGCCAGCGGTCCGGCTGTTTATAGATACAATGAGCAGTTCTTC
CDR3aa: CASGPAVYRYNEQFF
j_gene: TRBJ2-1
abundance: many
d_gene: .
v_gene: TRBV11-2

CDR3nt: TGCAGTGCTAGACTATTCCAGGGTTTAACCTATGGCTACACCTTC
CDR3aa: CSARLFQGLTYGYTF
j_gene: TRBJ1-2
abundance: many
d_gene: .
v_gene: TRBV20-1

CDR3nt: TGTGCCAGCAGCGAGCGGGTACCGGGTATAAACTATGGCTACACCTTC
CDR3aa: CASSERVPGINYGYTF
j_gene: TRBJ1-2
abundance: .
d_gene: .
v_gene: TRBV2

CDR3nt: TGTGCCAGCAGGGGATCACCGGGACTAGCCGACGGCAAGCAGTTCTTC
CDR3aa: CASRGSPGLADGKQFF
j_gene: TRBJ2-1
abundance: few
d_gene: TRBD2
v_gene: TRBV6-1

CDR3nt: TGCAGCGTTGAGCGAGGGACAGGGGAGGCTTTCTTT
CDR3aa: CSVERGTGEAFF
j_gene: TRBJ1-1
abundance: many
d_gene: TRBD1
v_gene: TRBV29-1

CDR3nt: TGTGCCAGCAGCCAATCGGACAAGAACACTGAAGCTTTCTTT
CDR3aa: CASSQSDKNTEAFF
j_gene: TRBJ1-1
abundance: few
d_gene: .
v_gene: TRBV3-1

CDR3nt: TGTGCCACCAGTGACAGAGACAGGAGTCCCTATGGCTACACCTTC
CDR3aa: CATSDRDRSPYGYTF
j_gene: TRBJ1-2
abundance: many
d_gene: .
v_gene: TRBV24-1

CDR3nt: TGTGCCAGCAGCTTGGAAACAGGCTATAATGAAAAACTGTTTTTT
CDR3aa: CASSLETGYNEKLFF
j_gene: TRBJ1-4
abundance: few
d_gene: .
v_gene: TRBV5-6

CDR3nt: TGTGCCAGCAGTTACCCCTCGACAGGGCGGGGGCCCAAAAACATTCAGTACTTC
CDR3aa: CASSYPSTGRGPKNIQYF
j_gene: TRBJ2-4
abundance: many
d_gene: .
v_gene: TRBV11-3

CDR3nt: TGTGCCACCAGTGATTTGGGCGGGACAGGGATCGATGAGCAGTTCTTC
CDR3aa: CATSDLGGTGIDEQFF
j_gene: TRBJ2-1
abundance: many
d_gene: TRBD1
v_gene: TRBV24-1

CDR3nt: TGCAGTGCTAGTAGCGGACTAGCGGGAGAAGAGCAGTACTTC
CDR3aa: CSASSGLAGEEQYF
j_gene: TRBJ2-7
abundance: many
d_gene: TRBD2
v_gene: TRBV20-1

CDR3nt: TGTGCCAGCAGTTTATTATTAGCACGGGACAATGAGCAGTTCTTC
CDR3aa: CASSLLLARDNEQFF
j_gene: TRBJ2-1
abundance: .
d_gene: .
v_gene: TRBV28